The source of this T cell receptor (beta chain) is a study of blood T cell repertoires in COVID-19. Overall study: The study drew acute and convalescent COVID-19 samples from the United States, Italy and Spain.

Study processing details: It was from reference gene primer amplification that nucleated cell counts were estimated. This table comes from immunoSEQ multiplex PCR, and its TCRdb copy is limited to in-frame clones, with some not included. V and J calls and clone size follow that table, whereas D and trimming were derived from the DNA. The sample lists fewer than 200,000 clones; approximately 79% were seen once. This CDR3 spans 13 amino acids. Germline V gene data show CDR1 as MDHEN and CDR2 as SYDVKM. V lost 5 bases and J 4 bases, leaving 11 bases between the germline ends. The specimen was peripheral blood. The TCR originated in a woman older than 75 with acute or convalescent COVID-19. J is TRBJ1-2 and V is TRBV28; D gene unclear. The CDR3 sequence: CASSPTDFYGYTF. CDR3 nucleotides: TGTGCCAGCAGTCCTACAGATTTCTATGGCTACACCTTC.